This TCR beta chain derives from a study of cytomegalovirus exposure and HLA in healthy donors. Study-wide results and limits: There were some public TCRs occurring in many donors, but most TCR sequences were rare. According to a subsequent analysis, TCR clusters identified in the first cohort showed a tendency to co-occur across the 120 validation repertoires. Reported performance of the classifier showed diagnosis of cytomegalovirus status with high specificity and sensitivity.

Remarks on this clone: What it binds is not known.

Trimming took 0 bases from V and 2 from J, leaving 4 bases between them. The CDR3 runs 13 residues. Germline lookup yields CDR1 LGHNA and CDR2 YSLEER. The table came from immunoSEQ multiplex PCR; TCRdb's copy has only in-frame clones and leaves some out. The sample has 150,000 to 200,000 clones; 91% are singletons. The chain joins TRBV4-3 to TRBJ1-2; D ambiguous. This TCR was sampled from a young woman in good health and CMV-seropositive. Sequenced: PBMCs. The CDR3 DNA is TGCGCCAGCAGCCAAGATAGCAACTATGGCTACACCTTC. This gives the protein CASSQDSNYGYTF.